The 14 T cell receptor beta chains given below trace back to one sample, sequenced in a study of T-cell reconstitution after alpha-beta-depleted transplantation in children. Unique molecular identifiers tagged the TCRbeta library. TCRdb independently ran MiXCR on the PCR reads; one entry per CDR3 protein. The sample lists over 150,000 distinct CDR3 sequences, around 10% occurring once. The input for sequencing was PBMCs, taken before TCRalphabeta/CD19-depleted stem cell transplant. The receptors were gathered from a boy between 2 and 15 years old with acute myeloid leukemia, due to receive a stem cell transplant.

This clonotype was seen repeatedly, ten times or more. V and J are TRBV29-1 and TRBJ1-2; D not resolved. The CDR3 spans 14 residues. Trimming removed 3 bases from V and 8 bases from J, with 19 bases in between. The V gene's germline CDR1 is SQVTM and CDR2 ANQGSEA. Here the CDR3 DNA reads TGCAGCGTTGAGATGCCCGAGACCTCGTTAGGCTACACCTTC. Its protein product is CSVEMPETSLGYTF.

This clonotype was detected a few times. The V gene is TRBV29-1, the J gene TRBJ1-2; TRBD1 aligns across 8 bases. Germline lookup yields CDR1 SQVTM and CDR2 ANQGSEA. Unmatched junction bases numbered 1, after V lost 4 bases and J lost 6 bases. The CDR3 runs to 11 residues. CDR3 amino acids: CSVGGQDGYTF. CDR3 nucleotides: TGCAGCGTTGGGGGACAGGATGGCTACACCTTC.

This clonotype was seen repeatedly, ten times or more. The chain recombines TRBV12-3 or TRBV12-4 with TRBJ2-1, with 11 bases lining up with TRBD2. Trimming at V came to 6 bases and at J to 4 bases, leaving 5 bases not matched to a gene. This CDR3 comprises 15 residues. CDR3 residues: CASSLGTSGYNEQFF. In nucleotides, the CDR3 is TGTGCCAGCAGCCTAGGGACTAGCGGTTACAATGAGCAGTTCTTC.

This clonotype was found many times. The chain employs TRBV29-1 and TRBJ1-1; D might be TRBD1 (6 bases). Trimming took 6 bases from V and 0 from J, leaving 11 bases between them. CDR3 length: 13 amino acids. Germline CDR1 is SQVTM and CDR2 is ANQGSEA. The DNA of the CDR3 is TGCAGCGTGGCAGGGGCCCTGAACACTGAAGCTTTCTTT. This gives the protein CSVAGALNTEAFF.

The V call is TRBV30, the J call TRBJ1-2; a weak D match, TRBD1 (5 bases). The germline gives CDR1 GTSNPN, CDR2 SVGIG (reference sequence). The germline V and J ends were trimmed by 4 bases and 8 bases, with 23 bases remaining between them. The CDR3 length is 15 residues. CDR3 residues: CAWTARGAGGSGYTF. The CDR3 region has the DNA TGTGCCTGGACCGCCCGGGGCGCGGGGGGATCGGGCTACACCTTC.

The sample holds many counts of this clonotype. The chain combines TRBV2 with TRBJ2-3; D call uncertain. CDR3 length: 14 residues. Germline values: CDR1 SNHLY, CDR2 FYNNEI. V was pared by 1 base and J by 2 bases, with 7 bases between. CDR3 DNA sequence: TGTGCCAGCAGTGAAGTAGTAATCACAGATACGCAGTATTTT. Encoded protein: CASSEVVITDTQYF.

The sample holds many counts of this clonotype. The CDR3 protein is CASSLAPGSGYTF. The CDR3 DNA sequence: TGTGCCAGCAGTTTAGCGCCAGGGTCAGGCTACACCTTC. The chain has TRBV12-3 or TRBV12-4 and TRBJ1-2; possibly TRBD1 for D (5 bases). CDR3 length: 13 amino acids. V lost 0 bases and J 8 bases, leaving 10 bases between the germline ends.

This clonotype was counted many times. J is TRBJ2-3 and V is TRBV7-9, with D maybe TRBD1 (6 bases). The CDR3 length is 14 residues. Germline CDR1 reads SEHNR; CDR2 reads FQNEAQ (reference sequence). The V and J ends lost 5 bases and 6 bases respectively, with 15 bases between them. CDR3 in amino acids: CASSVTQGSDTQYF. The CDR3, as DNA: TGTGCCAGCAGCGTAACACAGGGTAGCGATACGCAGTATTTT.

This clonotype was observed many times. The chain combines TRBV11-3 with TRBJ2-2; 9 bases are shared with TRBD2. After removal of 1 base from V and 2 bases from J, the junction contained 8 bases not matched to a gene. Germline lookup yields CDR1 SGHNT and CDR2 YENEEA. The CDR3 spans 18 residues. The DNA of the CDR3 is TGTGCCAGCAGCTTAGTTGGTAGCGGGGGCCTAAACACCGGGGAGCTGTTTTTT. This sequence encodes CASSLVGSGGLNTGELFF.

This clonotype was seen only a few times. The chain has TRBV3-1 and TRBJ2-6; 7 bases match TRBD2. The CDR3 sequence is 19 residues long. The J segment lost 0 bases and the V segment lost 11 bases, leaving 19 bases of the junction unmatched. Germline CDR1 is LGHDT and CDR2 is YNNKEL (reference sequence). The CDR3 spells CASSPPRLAVRSGANVLTF. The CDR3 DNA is TGTGCCTCCTCCCCGCCGCGGCTAGCGGTACGCTCTGGGGCCAACGTCCTGACTTTC.

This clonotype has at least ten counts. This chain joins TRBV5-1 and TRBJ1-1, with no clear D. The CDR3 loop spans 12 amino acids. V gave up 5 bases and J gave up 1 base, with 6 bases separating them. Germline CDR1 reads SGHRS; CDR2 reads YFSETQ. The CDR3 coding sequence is TGCGCCAGCAGGGTGGGGAACACTGAAGCTTTCTTT. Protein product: CASRVGNTEAFF.

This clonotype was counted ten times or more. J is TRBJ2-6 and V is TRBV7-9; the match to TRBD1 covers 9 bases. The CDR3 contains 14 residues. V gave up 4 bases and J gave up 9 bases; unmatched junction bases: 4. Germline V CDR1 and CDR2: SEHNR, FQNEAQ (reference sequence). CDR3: CASSWDRDINVLTF. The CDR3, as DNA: TGTGCCAGCAGCTGGGACAGGGATATCAACGTCCTGACTTTC. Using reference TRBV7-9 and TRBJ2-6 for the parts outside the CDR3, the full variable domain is DTGVSQNPRHKITKRGQNVTFRCDPISEHNRLYWYRQTLGQGPEFLTYFQNEAQLEKSRLLSDRFSAERPKGSFSTLEIQRTEQGDSAMYLCASSWDRDINVLTFGAGSRLTVL.

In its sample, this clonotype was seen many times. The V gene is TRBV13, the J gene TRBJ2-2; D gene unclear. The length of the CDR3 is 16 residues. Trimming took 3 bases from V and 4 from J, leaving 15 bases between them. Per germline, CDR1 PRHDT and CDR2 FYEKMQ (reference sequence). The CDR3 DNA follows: TGTGCCAGCAGCTTTGCAGGCTCTAAGGTCACCGGGGAGCTGTTTTTT. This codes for CASSFAGSKVTGELFF.

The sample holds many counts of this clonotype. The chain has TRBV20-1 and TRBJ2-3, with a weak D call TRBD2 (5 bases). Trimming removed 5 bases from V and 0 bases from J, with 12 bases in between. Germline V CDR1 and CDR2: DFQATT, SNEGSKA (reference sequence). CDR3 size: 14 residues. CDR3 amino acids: CSALGGRSTDTQYF. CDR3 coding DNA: TGCAGTGCTCTGGGCGGGCGGAGCACAGATACGCAGTATTTT.